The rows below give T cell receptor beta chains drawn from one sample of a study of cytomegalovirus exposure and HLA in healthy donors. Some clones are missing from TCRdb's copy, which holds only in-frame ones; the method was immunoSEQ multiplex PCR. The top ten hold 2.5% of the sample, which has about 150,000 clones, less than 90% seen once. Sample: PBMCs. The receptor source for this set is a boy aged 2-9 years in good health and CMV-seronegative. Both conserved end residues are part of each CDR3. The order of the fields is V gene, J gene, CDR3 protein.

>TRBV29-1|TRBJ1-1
CSVHSGYTEAFF
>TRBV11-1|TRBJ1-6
CASSLAAGGPSYNSPLHF
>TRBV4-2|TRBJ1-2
CASSQGRGPAGYTF
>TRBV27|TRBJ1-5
CASSLRPHQPQHF
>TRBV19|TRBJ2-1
CASSIRDSKNNEQFF
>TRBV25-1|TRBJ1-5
CAIRNPRTYQPRHF
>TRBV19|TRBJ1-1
CASSIGRGDSDTEAFF
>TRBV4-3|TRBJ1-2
CASSQAWSGPNYGYTF
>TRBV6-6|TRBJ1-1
CASSLDSYQGAFF
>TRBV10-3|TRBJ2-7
CAIRGLGPTFEQYF
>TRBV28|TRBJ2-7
CASSRPSGNWGLFYEQYF
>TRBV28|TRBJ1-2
CASSFTGGYTF
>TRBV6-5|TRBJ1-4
CASSRGDGSNEKLFF
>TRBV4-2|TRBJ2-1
CASSHLAEYNEQFF
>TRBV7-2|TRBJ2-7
CASSTSGSFLAYEQYF
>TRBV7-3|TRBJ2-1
CASSLERGRVPFF
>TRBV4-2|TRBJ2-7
CASSQDLTSGPPFTSSYEQYF
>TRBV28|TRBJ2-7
CASSLPGQDPYEQYF
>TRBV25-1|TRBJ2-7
CASSEFGTGLNEQYF
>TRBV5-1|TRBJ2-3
CASGWGGTHTQYF
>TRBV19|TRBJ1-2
CASSVSAGTGIGGYTF
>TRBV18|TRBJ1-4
CASSADRVANEKLFF
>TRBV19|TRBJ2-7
CASEAGGQAHEQYF
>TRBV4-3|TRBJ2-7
CASSQDPGSYEQYF
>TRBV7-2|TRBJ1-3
CASSYDSRPGNTIYF
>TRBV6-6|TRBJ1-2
CASSLYREGGNGYTF
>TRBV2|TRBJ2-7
CASSRDRVGEQYF
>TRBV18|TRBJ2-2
CASSRRTANTGELFF
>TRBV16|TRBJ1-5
CASSQFRGPNQPQHF
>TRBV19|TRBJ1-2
CASRTGTNYGYTF
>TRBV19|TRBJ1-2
CASSRGQGRDYGYTF
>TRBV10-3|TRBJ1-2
CAIREVDNYGYTF
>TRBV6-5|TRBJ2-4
CASSYSGTGATQYF
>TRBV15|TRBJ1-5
CATSSSEGAVYQPQHF
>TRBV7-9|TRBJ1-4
CASSPSGTGLLEKLFF
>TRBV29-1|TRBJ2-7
CSVQPGLAGGEQYF
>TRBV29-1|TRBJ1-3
CSVVRTAGNTIYF
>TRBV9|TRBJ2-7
CASSVAATGGSYEQYF
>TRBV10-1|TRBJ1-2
CARINGYTF
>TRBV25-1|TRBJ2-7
CASSEPTGQDPYEQYF
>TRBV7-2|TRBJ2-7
CASSLEGPGIGGEQYF
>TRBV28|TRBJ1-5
CASSLATGASSNQPQHF
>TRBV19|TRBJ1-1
CASSGQMNTEAFF
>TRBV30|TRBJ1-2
CAWSGDEGSYGYTF
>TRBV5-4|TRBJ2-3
CASSLGLAERTDTQYF